This T cell receptor (beta chain) was documented in a study of OX40 agonist ivuxolimab in advanced cancers. On the study more broadly: Having had anti-PD-1, anti-PD-L1 or anti-CTLA-4 therapy before was allowed, and roughly 38% had some. Study-wide findings and caveats: Circulating CD4+ and CD8+ T cells showed clonal expansion by week 6 at 0.1 to 3.0 mg/kg. Nonresponders included some who also had low normalized T-cell clonal expansion.

Libraries were prepared by immunoSEQ multiplex PCR; TCRdb keeps only in-frame clonotypes and omits some of them. The sample yields more than 25,000 clones, about 88% seen once. The sample holds one count of this clone. Its antigen is not identified. The V gene end was trimmed by 5 bases and the J gene end by 2 bases; junction bases not matched to a gene: 1. This CDR3 has 14 amino acids. Germline values: CDR1 MGHRA, CDR2 YSYEKL. This chain uses TRBV4-1 with TRBJ2-7, with 12 bases lining up with TRBD2. The TCR was taken from an adult with an advanced solid tumor such as melanoma, head and neck, liver or kidney cancer. Sequencing used CD4+ or CD8+ T cells sorted from blood, obtained in a trial of the OX40 agonist ivuxolimab. The CDR3 DNA reads TGCGCCAGCAGCAGACTAGCGGGAGCCTACGAGCAGTACTTC. Its translation is CASSRLAGAYEQYF.